Each of the 27 T cell receptor beta chains below was sequenced from the same sample in a study of T cell changes during pregnancy in multiple sclerosis. Generated by immunoSEQ multiplex PCR, the TCRdb table keeps only in-frame clones and is missing some. In the table there are around 39,000 clones, about 88% of which are singletons. The specimen was CD8+ T cells from peripheral blood mononuclear cells, collected in the first trimester of pregnancy. The receptors were sampled from a female donor with multiple sclerosis, enrolled in a pregnancy study.

This chain links TRBV10-3 with TRBJ1-4, with 8 nucleotides matching TRBD1. The CDR3 sequence is 18 residues long. Per germline, CDR1 ENHRY and CDR2 SYGVKD. The trim removed 0 bases at V and 6 bases at J, leaving 12 bases unmatched. CDR3 sequence (DNA): TGTGCCATCAGTGAGTCCCACGAATTGGGACAGGATTATGAAAAACTGTTTTTT. This gives the protein CAISESHELGQDYEKLFF.

The V call is TRBV6-4, the J call TRBJ1-6; 8 bases fit TRBD1. With V trimmed by 6 bases and J by 7 bases, 5 bases remained unmatched. Germline V gene data show CDR1 as MRHNA and CDR2 as SNTAGT. The CDR3 spans 14 residues. The CDR3 here is CASRETGENSPLHF. CDR3 sequence (DNA): TGTGCCAGCAGAGAGACAGGGGAAAATTCACCCCTCCACTTT.

The chain joins TRBV19 to TRBJ1-1; possible D gene TRBD1, 5 bases. This CDR3 has 13 residues. V was shortened by 5 bases and J by 5 bases, with 12 bases between the two germline ends. CDR1 and CDR2 (germline): LNHDA, SQIVND (reference sequence). The CDR3 region has the DNA TGTGCCAGTAGTGTAGGGGAGGGGACTGAAGCTTTCTTT. Its protein product is CASSVGEGTEAFF.

This clone was picked up one time. The chain is built from TRBV7-2 and TRBJ1-1; 12 bases line up with TRBD1. Germline CDR1 SGHTA, CDR2 FQGNSA. There are 16 residues in the CDR3. V dropped 2 bases and J dropped 6; count of bases not matched to a gene: 7. The CDR3 sequence is CASSLRDRGPTAEAFF. For the CDR3, the DNA is TGTGCCAGCAGCTTAAGGGACAGGGGGCCGACGGCTGAAGCTTTCTTT.

The chain carries TRBV4-1 and TRBJ2-1; 7 bases fit TRBD2. This CDR3 region has 13 residues. Germline assignment: CDR1 MGHRA and CDR2 YSYEKL. V lost 10 bases, J lost 7 bases, and 10 bases stayed unmatched. The CDR3 DNA follows: TGCGCCACCGCCACGGGGGGTGGGAATGAGCAGTTCTTC. This encodes CATATGGGNEQFF.

This clone was counted at least ten times. The chain has TRBV6-1 and TRBJ2-7, with TRBD1 as a possible D gene (5 bases). CDR3 size: 13 residues. V was clipped by 4 bases and J by 5 bases, with 12 bases between them. Germline loops: CDR1 MNHNS, CDR2 SASEGT. The CDR3 nucleotides read TGTGCCAGCAGTGCTCAAGGGGAACACGAGCAGTACTTC. Its translation: CASSAQGEHEQYF.

This clone was picked up a small number of times. CDR3 sequence reads: CASSPGTIKNSYNEQFF. CDR3 coding DNA: TGTGCCAGCAGCCCCGGGACTATAAAAAATTCCTACAATGAGCAGTTCTTC. The chain links TRBV13 to TRBJ2-1, with 7 bases that match TRBD2. J lost 1 base, V lost 5 bases, and 11 bases had no gene match. The CDR3 sequence is 17 residues long. Per the germline V gene, CDR1 is PRHDT and CDR2 is FYEKMQ (reference sequence).

V and J are TRBV5-5 and TRBJ2-7; 12 bases line up with TRBD2. CDR3 size: 15 residues. V trimming: 4 bases; J trimming: 3 bases; junction bases outside the gene matches: 5. CDR1 and CDR2 (germline): SGHKS, YYEKEE (reference sequence). This chain's CDR3 is CASSQGLAGSYEQYF. For the CDR3, the DNA is TGTGCCAGCAGCCAAGGACTAGCGGGGAGCTACGAGCAGTACTTC.

In this sample, this clone turned up once. The V and J genes are TRBV5-8 and TRBJ2-1; D is perhaps TRBD2 (7 bases). CDR3 length equals 17 residues. CDR1 and CDR2 (germline): SGHTS, YDEGEE. V lost 3 bases to trimming and J lost 6 bases, with 22 bases between them. CDR3 residues: CASSSGSNGGAGNEQFF. The CDR3 region has the DNA TGTGCCAGCAGCTCGGGAAGTAATGGGGGGGCGGGCAATGAGCAGTTCTTC.

The rearrangement uses TRBV27 and TRBJ1-1, with D possibly being TRBD1 (5 bases). This CDR3 has 14 residues. Germline lookup yields CDR1 MNHEY and CDR2 SMNVEV (reference sequence). Between the trimmed V and J ends, which lost 2 bases and 4 bases, there was a span of 11 bases. In nucleotides, the CDR3 is TGTGCCAGCAGTTTAGAAAGGGGTGCCACTGAAGCTTTCTTT. Translation gives CASSLERGATEAFF.

The V call is TRBV4-1, the J call TRBJ2-7, with 8 bases aligning to TRBD1. This CDR3 comprises 14 residues. Germline lookup yields CDR1 MGHRA and CDR2 YSYEKL. The J segment lost 5 bases and the V segment lost 1 base, leaving 4 bases of the junction unmatched. CDR3 loop: CASSQGTGIHEQYF. The CDR3 coding sequence is TGCGCCAGCAGCCAAGGGACAGGGATCCACGAGCAGTACTTC.

This clone appeared a few times. The rearrangement links TRBV19 to TRBJ1-1; TRBD1 matches 8 bases. The CDR3 has 14 amino acids. Germline CDR1 reads LNHDA; CDR2 reads SQIVND (reference sequence). J gave up 0 bases and V 4 bases, and 1 base lay outside the gene matches. The CDR3 DNA is TGTGCCAGTAGTAGACAGGGGTTGAACACTGAAGCTTTCTTT. It yields the protein CASSRQGLNTEAFF.

The chain uses TRBV2 and TRBJ2-3; D gene unclear. This CDR3 region has 15 residues. Trimming removed 1 base from V and 1 base from J, with 9 bases in between. The germline V gene encodes CDR1 SNHLY and CDR2 FYNNEI. CDR3 in DNA: TGTGCCAGCAGTGAAGACTCTCCGCGCACAGATACGCAGTATTTT. Encoded protein: CASSEDSPRTDTQYF. The full variable domain, completed using reference TRBV2 and TRBJ2-3, is EPEVTQTPSHQVTQMGQEVILRCVPISNHLYFYWYRQILGQKVEFLVSFYNNEISEKSEIFDDQFSVERPDGSNFTLKIRSTKLEDSAMYFCASSEDSPRTDTQYFGPGTRLTVL.

The chain uses TRBV10-3 and TRBJ2-7; 7 nucleotides match TRBD1. Germline CDR1 ENHRY, CDR2 SYGVKD. The CDR3 has 15 residues. The junction had 8 bases not matched to a gene; V was cut back by 0 bases and J by 6 bases. The CDR3 DNA is TGTGCCATCAGTGAGTCGGAGACAGGGAACTCCGAGCAGTACTTC. Translated, it gives CAISESETGNSEQYF.

The rearrangement links TRBV2 to TRBJ2-3; 12 nucleotides match TRBD2. CDR3 size: 15 residues. From germline, CDR1 is SNHLY and CDR2 FYNNEI. The V gene end was trimmed by 8 bases and the J gene end by 4 bases; junction bases not matched to a gene: 7. CDR3 sequence: CASPSGTSGPDTQYF. The CDR3 DNA reads as TGTGCCAGCCCGTCCGGGACTAGCGGGCCAGATACGCAGTATTTT. The whole variable domain, filled in from reference TRBV2 and TRBJ2-3, reads EPEVTQTPSHQVTQMGQEVILRCVPISNHLYFYWYRQILGQKVEFLVSFYNNEISEKSEIFDDQFSVERPDGSNFTLKIRSTKLEDSAMYFCASPSGTSGPDTQYFGPGTRLTVL.

The rearrangement uses TRBV7-9 and TRBJ2-7; 10 bases agree with TRBD1. V dropped 6 bases and J dropped 3; count of bases not matched to a gene: 11. The CDR3 extends over 16 amino acids. Germline V gene lookup returns CDR1 SEHNR and CDR2 FQNEAQ (reference sequence). Here the CDR3 DNA reads TGTGCCAGCAGTCGCACCGGGACAGGGGTCTACTACGAGCAGTACTTC. It codes for CASSRTGTGVYYEQYF. The variable domain in full, completed from reference TRBV7-9 and TRBJ2-7, reads DTGVSQNPRHKITKRGQNVTFRCDPISEHNRLYWYRQTLGQGPEFLTYFQNEAQLEKSRLLSDRFSAERPKGSFSTLEIQRTEQGDSAMYLCASSRTGTGVYYEQYFGPGTRLTVT.

This clone was recorded only once. V and J are TRBV10-3 and TRBJ1-1, with D unclear. CDR1 ENHRY and CDR2 SYGVKD come from the germline V gene. Trimming took 4 bases from V and 5 from J, leaving 11 bases between them. The CDR3 length is 13 residues. The CDR3 region is CAISVGEWTEAFF. Here the CDR3 DNA reads TGTGCCATCAGTGTCGGGGAGTGGACTGAAGCTTTCTTT.

V usage is TRBV25-1 and J usage is TRBJ2-7; D is undetermined. The CDR3 consists of 13 residues. CDR1 and CDR2 from the germline V gene are MGHDK and SYGVNS. V dropped 3 bases and J dropped 7 bases, with 13 bases sitting between them. The CDR3, as DNA: TGTGCCAGCAGTGAGGGCCCGATGTGGGAGCAGTACTTC. The encoded protein is CASSEGPMWEQYF.

The chain uses TRBV5-8 and TRBJ1-5; maybe TRBD1 (5 bases). This CDR3 contains 12 residues. Germline CDR1 and CDR2: SGHTS and YDEGEE. With 7 bases removed from V and 8 bases from J, the gap between germline ends came to 13 bases. This CDR3 reads CASPSGKKPQHF. DNA for the CDR3: TGTGCCAGCCCCTCAGGGAAAAAGCCCCAGCATTTT.

The chain employs TRBV27 and TRBJ2-2, with D maybe TRBD1 (6 bases). Germline CDR1 MNHEY, CDR2 SMNVEV (reference sequence). The CDR3 is 14 amino acids. The ends were cut back, 6 bases at V and 1 base at J, with 9 bases in the middle. CDR3 region: CASRWTVNTGELFF. CDR3 coding DNA: TGTGCCAGCAGATGGACAGTGAACACCGGGGAGCTGTTTTTT.

The chain joins TRBV29-1 to TRBJ1-1, with TRBD1 as a possible D gene (5 bases). This CDR3 contains 12 residues. Trimming stripped 6 bases from V and 3 bases from J, with 11 bases between. Looked up from germline, CDR1 is SQVTM and CDR2 is ANQGSEA. The CDR3 DNA is TGCAGCGTGCAGGGTGATCACACTGAAGCTTTCTTT. It encodes CSVQGDHTEAFF.

V gene TRBV9 combines with J gene TRBJ1-3; 10 bases line up with TRBD1. The CDR3 extends over 17 amino acids. Per the germline V gene, CDR1 is SGDLS and CDR2 is YYNGEE. V was clipped by 4 bases and J by 0 bases; unmatched bases: 7. The chain's CDR3 is CASSSGTGETSGNTIYF. The CDR3 nucleotides are TGTGCCAGCAGCTCCGGGACAGGGGAGACCTCTGGAAACACCATATATTTT.

The CDR3 nucleotides read TGTGCCAGCAGCTCACCTCTCCGGGGCGGGAGGACTAATGAAAAACTGTTTTTT. This encodes CASSSPLRGGRTNEKLFF. The gene calls are TRBV7-9 and TRBJ1-4; the D gene is possibly TRBD1 (5 bases). There are 18 residues in the CDR3. With 4 bases removed from V and 2 bases from J, the gap between germline ends came to 20 bases. In germline, CDR1 is SEHNR, CDR2 FQNEAQ (reference sequence).

The CDR3 loop reads CASSQEDRGHTIYF. CDR3 coding DNA: TGCGCCAGCAGCCAAGAGGACAGGGGGCACACCATATATTTT. The rearrangement uses TRBV4-3 and TRBJ1-3, with 11 bases lining up with TRBD1. Per the germline V gene, CDR1 is LGHNA and CDR2 is YSLEER. Trimming at V came to 0 bases and at J to 8 bases, leaving 0 bases not matched to a gene. The CDR3 consists of 14 residues.

This clone was detected once. V gene TRBV11-2 combines with J gene TRBJ2-1; D is uncertain. Germline V CDR1 and CDR2: SGHAT, FQNNGV. Trimming cost V 0 bases and J 3 bases, with 6 bases left between them. This CDR3 spans 14 amino acids. CDR3 DNA sequence: TGTGCCAGCAGCTTAGAAACATACTACAATGAGCAGTTCTTC. This translates into CASSLETYYNEQFF.

This clone was counted once. The chain combines TRBV4-2 with TRBJ2-5, with a weak D call TRBD2 (5 bases). The DNA matches TRBJ2-7 better at its end, which makes the J call doubtful. The CDR3 extends over 18 amino acids. Germline V gene lookup returns CDR1 LGHNA and CDR2 YNFKEQ. CDR3 nucleotides: TGTGCCAGCAGCCAAAACACTCCGGGGTTCGGCCACGCCTACGAGCAGTACTTC. Translating gives CASSQNTPGFGHAYEQYF.

This chain links TRBV19 with TRBJ1-2; no clear D. Trimming removed 7 bases from V and 6 bases from J, with 9 bases in between. Germline CDR1 reads LNHDA; CDR2 reads SQIVND (reference sequence). The length of the CDR3 is 11 residues. The CDR3 loop reads CASNPGNGYTF. The CDR3 DNA is TGTGCCAGTAATCCGGGGAATGGCTACACCTTC.